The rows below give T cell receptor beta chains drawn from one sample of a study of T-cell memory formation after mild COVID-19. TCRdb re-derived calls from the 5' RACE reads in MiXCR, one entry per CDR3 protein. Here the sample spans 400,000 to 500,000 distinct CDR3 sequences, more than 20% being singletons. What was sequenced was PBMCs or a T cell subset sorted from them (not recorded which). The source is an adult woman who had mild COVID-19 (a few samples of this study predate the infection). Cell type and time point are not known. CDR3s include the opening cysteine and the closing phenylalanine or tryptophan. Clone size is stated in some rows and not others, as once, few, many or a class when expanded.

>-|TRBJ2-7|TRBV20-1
CSARDPRHTFPSEQYF
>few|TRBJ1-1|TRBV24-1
CATSEPLGSNTEAFF
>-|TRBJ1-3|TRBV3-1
CASSQGRILNTIYF
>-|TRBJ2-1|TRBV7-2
CASSLFSGGRTLYNEQFF
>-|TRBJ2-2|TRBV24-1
CATSEATETGELFF
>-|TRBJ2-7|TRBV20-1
CSATGGATYEQYF
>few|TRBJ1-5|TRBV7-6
CASSLAGGPNQPQHF
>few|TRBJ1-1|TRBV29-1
CSVGLGGRYTEAFF
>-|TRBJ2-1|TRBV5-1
CASSLAGQGEFF
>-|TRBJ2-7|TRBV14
CASSQALADTYEQYF
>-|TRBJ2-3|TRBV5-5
CASSLSGGSGGTPDTQYF
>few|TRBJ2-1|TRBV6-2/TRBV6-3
CASKASGSRYEQFF
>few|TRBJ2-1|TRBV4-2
CASSLPIGQGADEQFF
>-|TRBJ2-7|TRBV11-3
CASSLERAGLHEQYF
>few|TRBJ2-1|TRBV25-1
CASSELSSGSYNEQFF
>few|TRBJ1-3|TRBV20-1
CSARPAGLSSGNTIYF